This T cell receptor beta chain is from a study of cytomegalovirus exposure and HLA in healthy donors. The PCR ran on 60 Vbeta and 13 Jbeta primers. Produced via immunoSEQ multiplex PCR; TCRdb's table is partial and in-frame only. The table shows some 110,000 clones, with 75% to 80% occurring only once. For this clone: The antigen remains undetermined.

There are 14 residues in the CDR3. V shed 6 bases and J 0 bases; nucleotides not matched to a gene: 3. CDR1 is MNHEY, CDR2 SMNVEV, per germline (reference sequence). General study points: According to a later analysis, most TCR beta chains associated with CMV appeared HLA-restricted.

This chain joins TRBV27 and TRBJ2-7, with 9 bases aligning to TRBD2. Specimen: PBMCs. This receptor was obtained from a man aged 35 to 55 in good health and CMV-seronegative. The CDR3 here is CASRHSGSSYEQYF. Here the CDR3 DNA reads TGTGCCAGCAGACATAGCGGGAGCTCCTACGAGCAGTACTTC.